This TCR beta chain was found in a study of blood T cell repertoires in COVID-19. At the level of the study: Acute and convalescent COVID-19 samples came from the United States, Italy and Spain.

TCRdb's table, derived via immunoSEQ multiplex PCR, lists solely in-frame clones and lacks some. The repertoire holds fewer than 200,000 clones, with around 76% as singletons. Germline CDR1 LGHNA, CDR2 YSLEER. J lost 3 bases, V lost 3 bases, and 5 bases had no gene match. The CDR3 is made up of 16 amino acids. This clone was seen only a few times. The chain is built from TRBV4-3 and TRBJ1-6, with 7 bases aligning to TRBD1. Sequenced: peripheral blood. The origin of this receptor is a woman in her seventies with acute or convalescent COVID-19. The CDR3 loop reads CASSQERDSYNSPLHF. The CDR3 nucleotides read TGCGCCAGCAGCCAGGAACGGGACAGCTATAATTCACCCCTCCACTTT.